This TCR beta chain originates from a study of cytomegalovirus exposure and HLA in healthy donors. Regarding the study as a whole: Trimming of TCR beta V- and J-genes showed a link, identified in a later analysis, to a missense DCLRE1C variant.

The donors, nominally healthy at sampling, likely had unrecorded immune exposures. The V end lost 1 base, the J end lost 7 bases, and 14 bases lay between the germline ends. The CDR3 runs 15 residues. Germline V gene lookup returns CDR1 SEHNR and CDR2 FQNEAQ (reference sequence). Comments on this clone: The antigen remains undetermined.

Amplification used 60 Vbeta primers and 13 Jbeta primers. TCRdb's copy holds only in-frame clones and misses some; the assay was immunoSEQ multiplex PCR. The table lists about 170,000 clones, roughly 70% of them singletons. Specimen: PBMCs. This receptor was obtained from a woman aged 50 to 60 in good health and CMV-seropositive. The chain combines TRBV7-9 with TRBJ2-4, with D perhaps matching TRBD2 (6 bases). The CDR3 region is CASSLDVRDWNIQYF. In nucleotides, the CDR3 is TGTGCCAGCAGCTTAGACGTCAGGGACTGGAACATTCAGTACTTC. The full variable domain, rest sourced from reference TRBV7-9 and TRBJ2-4, is DTGVSQNPRHKITKRGQNVTFRCDPISEHNRLYWYRQTLGQGPEFLTYFQNEAQLEKSRLLSDRFSAERPKGSFSTLEIQRTEQGDSAMYLCASSLDVRDWNIQYFGAGTRLSVL.